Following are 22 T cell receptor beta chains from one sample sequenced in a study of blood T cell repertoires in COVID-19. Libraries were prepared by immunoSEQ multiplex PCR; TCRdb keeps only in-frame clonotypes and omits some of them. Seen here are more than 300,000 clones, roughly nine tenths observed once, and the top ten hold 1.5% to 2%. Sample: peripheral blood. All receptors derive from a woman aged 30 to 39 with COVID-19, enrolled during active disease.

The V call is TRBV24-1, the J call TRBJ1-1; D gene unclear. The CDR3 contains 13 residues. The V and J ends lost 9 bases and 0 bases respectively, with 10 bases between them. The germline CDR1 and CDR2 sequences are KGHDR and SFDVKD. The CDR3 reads CATRKDLNTEAFF. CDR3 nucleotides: TGTGCCACCCGAAAAGACTTGAACACTGAAGCTTTCTTT.

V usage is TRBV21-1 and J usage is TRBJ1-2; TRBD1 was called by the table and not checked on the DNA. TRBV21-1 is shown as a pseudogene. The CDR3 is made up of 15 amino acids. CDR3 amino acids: CASSKVGQGLYGYTF. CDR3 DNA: TGTGCCAGCAGCAAAGTGGGACAGGGCCTCTATGGCTACACCTTC.

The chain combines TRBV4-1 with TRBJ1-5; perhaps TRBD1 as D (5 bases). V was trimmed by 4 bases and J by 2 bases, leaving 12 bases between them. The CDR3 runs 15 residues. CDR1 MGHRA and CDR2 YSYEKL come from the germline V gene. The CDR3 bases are TGCGCCAGCAGCCGGTCAGGGCTCGGCAATCAGCCCCAGCATTTT. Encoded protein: CASSRSGLGNQPQHF.

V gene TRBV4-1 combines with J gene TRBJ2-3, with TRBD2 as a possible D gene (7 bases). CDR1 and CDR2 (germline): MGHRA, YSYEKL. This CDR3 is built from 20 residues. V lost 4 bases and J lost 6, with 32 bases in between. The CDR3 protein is CASSLHTRRGPESPMDTQYF. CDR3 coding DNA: TGCGCCAGCAGCCTACATACTAGGCGGGGGCCCGAATCCCCGATGGATACGCAGTATTTT.

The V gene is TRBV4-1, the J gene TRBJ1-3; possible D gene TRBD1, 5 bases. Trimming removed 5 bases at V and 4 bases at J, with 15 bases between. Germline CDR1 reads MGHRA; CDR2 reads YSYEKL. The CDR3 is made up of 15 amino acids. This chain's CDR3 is CASSSVTGSGNTIYF. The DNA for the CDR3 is TGCGCCAGCAGCTCGGTCACAGGATCGGGAAACACCATATATTTT.

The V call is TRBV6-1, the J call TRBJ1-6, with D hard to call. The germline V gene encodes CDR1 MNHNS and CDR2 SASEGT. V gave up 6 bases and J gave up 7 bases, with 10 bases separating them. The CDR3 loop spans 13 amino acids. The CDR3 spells CASSPRENSPLHF. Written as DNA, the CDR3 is TGTGCCAGCAGCCCTAGAGAGAATTCACCCCTCCACTTT.

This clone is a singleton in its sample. The CDR3 sequence: CSASPTQGALDTQYF. CDR3 sequence (DNA): TGCAGTGCTAGTCCTACCCAGGGGGCCTTAGATACGCAGTATTTT. The rearrangement links TRBV20-1 to TRBJ2-3, with TRBD1 matching over 8 bases. V was clipped by 3 bases and J by 5 bases; unmatched bases: 10. CDR3 size: 15 residues. Germline lookup yields CDR1 DFQATT and CDR2 SNEGSKA (reference sequence).

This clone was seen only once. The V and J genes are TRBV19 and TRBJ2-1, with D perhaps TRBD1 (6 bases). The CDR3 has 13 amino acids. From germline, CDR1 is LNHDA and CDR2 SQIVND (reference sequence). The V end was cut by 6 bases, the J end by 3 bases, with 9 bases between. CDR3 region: CASSRTDYNEQFF. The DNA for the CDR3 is TGTGCCAGTAGCAGGACAGACTACAATGAGCAGTTCTTC.

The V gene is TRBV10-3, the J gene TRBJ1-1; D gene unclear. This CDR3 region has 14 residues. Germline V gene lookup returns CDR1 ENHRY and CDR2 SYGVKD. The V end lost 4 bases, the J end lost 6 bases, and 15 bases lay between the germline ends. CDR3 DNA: TGTGCCATCAGTGTCCAGACACGGGGTTCTGAAGCTTTCTTT. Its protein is CAISVQTRGSEAFF.

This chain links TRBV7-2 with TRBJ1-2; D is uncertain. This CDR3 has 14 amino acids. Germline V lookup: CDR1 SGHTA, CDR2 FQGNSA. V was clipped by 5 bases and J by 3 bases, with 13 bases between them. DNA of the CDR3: TGTGCCAGCAGCCCCCAGCCTGAGGACTATGGCTACACCTTC. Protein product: CASSPQPEDYGYTF.

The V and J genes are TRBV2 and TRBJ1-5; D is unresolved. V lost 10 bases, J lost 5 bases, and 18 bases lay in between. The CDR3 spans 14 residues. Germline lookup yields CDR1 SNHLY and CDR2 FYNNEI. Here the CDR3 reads CATKDSPQDQPQHF. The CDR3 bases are TGTGCCACCAAAGACTCTCCTCAAGATCAGCCCCAGCATTTT.

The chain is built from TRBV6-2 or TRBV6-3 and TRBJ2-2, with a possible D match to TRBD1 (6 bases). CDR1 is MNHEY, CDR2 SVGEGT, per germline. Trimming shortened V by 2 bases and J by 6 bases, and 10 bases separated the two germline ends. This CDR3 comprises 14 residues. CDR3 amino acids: CASSYLGAPGELFF. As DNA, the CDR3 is TGTGCCAGCAGTTACCTGGGGGCGCCCGGGGAGCTGTTTTTT.

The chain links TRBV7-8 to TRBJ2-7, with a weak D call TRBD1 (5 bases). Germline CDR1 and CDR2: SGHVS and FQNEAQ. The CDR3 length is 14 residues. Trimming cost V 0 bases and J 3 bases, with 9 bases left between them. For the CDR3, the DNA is TGTGCCAGCAGCTTAGCTAGGCAGGGCTACGAGCAGTACGTC. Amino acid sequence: CASSLARQGYEQYV.

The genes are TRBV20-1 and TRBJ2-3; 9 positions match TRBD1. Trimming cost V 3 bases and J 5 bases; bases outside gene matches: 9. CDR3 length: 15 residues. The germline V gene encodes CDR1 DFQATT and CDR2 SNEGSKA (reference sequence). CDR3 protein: CSASIEGQGKDTQYF. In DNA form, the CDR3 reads TGCAGTGCTAGTATAGAAGGACAGGGGAAAGATACGCAGTATTTT.

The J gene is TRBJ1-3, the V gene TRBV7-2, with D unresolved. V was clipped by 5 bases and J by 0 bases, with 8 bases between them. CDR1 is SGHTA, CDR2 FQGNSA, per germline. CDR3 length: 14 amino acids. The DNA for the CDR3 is TGTGCCAGCAGCGAAAGGAGCTCTGGAAACACCATATATTTT. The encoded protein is CASSERSSGNTIYF.

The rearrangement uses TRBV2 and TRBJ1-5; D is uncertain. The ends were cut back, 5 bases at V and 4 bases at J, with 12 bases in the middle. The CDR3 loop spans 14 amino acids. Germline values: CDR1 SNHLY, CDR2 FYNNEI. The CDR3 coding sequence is TGTGCCAGCAGTTTGGAGGGTCGAAATCAGCCCCAGCATTTT. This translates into CASSLEGRNQPQHF. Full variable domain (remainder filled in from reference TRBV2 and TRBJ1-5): EPEVTQTPSHQVTQMGQEVILRCVPISNHLYFYWYRQILGQKVEFLVSFYNNEISEKSEIFDDQFSVERPDGSNFTLKIRSTKLEDSAMYFCASSLEGRNQPQHFGDGTRLSIL.

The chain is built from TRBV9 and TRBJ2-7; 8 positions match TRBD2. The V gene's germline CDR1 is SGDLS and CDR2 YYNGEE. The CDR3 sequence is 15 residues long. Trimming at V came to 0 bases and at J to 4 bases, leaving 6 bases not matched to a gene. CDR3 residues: CASSVGSSGAYEQYF. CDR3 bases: TGTGCCAGCAGCGTAGGGAGTAGCGGGGCGTACGAGCAGTACTTC.

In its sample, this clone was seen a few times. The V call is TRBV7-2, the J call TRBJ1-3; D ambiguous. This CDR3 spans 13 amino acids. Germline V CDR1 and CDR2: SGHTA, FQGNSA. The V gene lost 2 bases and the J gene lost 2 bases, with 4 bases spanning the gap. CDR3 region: CASSLTAGNTIYF. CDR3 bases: TGTGCCAGCAGCTTAACAGCTGGAAACACCATATATTTT.

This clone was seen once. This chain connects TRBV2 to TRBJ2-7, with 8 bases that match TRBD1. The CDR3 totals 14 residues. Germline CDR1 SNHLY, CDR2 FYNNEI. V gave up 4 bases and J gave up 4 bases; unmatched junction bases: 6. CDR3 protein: CASSVQGAVYEQYF. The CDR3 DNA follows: TGTGCCAGCAGTGTTCAGGGGGCCGTTTACGAGCAGTACTTC.

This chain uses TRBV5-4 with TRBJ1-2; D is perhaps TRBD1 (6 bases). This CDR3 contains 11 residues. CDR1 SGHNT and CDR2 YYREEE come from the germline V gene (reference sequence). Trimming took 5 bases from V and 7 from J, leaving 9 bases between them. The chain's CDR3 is CASSSGAGYTF. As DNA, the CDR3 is TGTGCCAGCAGTTCAGGGGCTGGCTACACCTTC.

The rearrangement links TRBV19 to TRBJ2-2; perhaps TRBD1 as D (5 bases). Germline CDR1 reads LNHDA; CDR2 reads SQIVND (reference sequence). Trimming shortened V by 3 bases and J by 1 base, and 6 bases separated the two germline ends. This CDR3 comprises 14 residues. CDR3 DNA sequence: TGTGCCAGTAGTATGGGGCAGAACACCGGGGAGCTGTTTTTT. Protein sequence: CASSMGQNTGELFF.

DNA for the CDR3: TGTGCCAGCAGTCGCCGACAGGGGCCGGAGACCCAGTACTTC. Encoded protein: CASSRRQGPETQYF. This chain links TRBV28 with TRBJ2-5, with 8 nucleotides matching TRBD1. The J segment lost 5 bases and the V segment lost 5 bases, leaving 7 bases of the junction unmatched. This CDR3 region has 14 residues. CDR1 and CDR2 from the germline V gene are MDHEN and SYDVKM.